Sequencing of this T cell receptor (beta chain) was carried out in a study of radiotherapy plus CTLA-4 blockade in lung cancer. Study results and limitations: After treatment with radiotherapy plus ipilimumab, TCR clones that came from the tumor expanded in blood.

Alongside CTLA-4 blockade with ipilimumab, patients with chemo-refractory metastatic non-small-cell lung cancer received focal radiation. Generated by immunoSEQ multiplex PCR, the TCRdb table keeps only in-frame clones and is missing some. The sample includes about 110,000 clones, 85% to 90% of them seen just once. To note about this clone: The target antigen is unknown.

The germline V gene encodes CDR1 LGHNA and CDR2 YNFKEQ. With V trimmed by 4 bases and J by 4 bases, 6 bases remained unmatched. The CDR3 spans 15 residues. The chain combines TRBV4-2 with TRBJ1-1, with TRBD1 identical over 10 bases. This TCR came from a human donor with non-small cell lung cancer that progressed on radiotherapy plus ipilimumab. Some clones in this sample may be carry-over from other donors' samples. Material: peripheral blood, obtained from a patient treated with radiotherapy plus ipilimumab. The CDR3 is CASSRGQGGSTEAFF. CDR3 sequence (DNA): TGTGCCAGCAGCCGAGGACAGGGGGGAAGCACTGAAGCTTTCTTT.